This record covers a single T cell receptor (beta chain). The V gene's germline CDR1 is SGHAT and CDR2 FQNNGV. Germline trimming cut 0 bases from V and 0 bases from J; bases unmatched to any gene: 2. The CDR3 is 16 residues long. This sample is drawn from a study of regulatory T cells in long-lasting Graves disease. This sample's time point: persistent/refractory GD, antithyroid drugs over 5 years with positive TRAb. The authors made the TCR library using RNA they extracted from PBMCs. CDR3 regions were amplified by Arm-PCR using iRepertoire HTBI primers to build TCR beta libraries. Authors' methods: From all samples, identification returned over 11 TRBJ and approximately 62 TRBV segments. TCRdb re-called the multiplex PCR reads through MiXCR, storing one row per CDR3 protein. None of the V and J calls come from the authors' own analysis; TCRdb made them. Seen here are some 470,000 distinct CDR3 sequences, under 25% observed once, and the top ten hold roughly 7%.

The clonotype comes from a female donor with Graves disease. This sample comprised peripheral blood mononuclear cells (PBMCs), obtained when the disease was refractory, from a patient treated with antithyroid drugs. J is TRBJ2-1 and V is TRBV11-2; 7 nucleotides line up with TRBD1. The CDR3 DNA is TGTGCCAGCAGCTTAGATACAGGGGCCTCCTACAATGAGCAGTTCTTC. Amino acid sequence: CASSLDTGASYNEQFF.